One and the same sample provided the 13 T cell receptor beta chains below, sequenced in a study of PD-1 blockade in classical Hodgkin lymphoma. Sequenced by immunoSEQ multiplex PCR; TCRdb stores in-frame clones only, minus some. The sample lists 50,000 or so clones; roughly 73% were seen once. Relapses following autologous stem cell transplantation were seen in all patients, with brentuximab vedotin exposure varying. The material was peripheral blood mononuclear cells (PBMCs), obtained before the second cycle of nivolumab. These receptors originate from a human donor with classical Hodgkin lymphoma.

This clone was recorded a few times. V usage is TRBV6-5 and J usage is TRBJ1-2; D is ambiguous. V dropped 8 bases and J dropped 6 bases, with 16 bases sitting between them. The CDR3 is 13 amino acids. Germline CDR1 and CDR2: MNHEY and SVGAGI. The CDR3 nucleotides read TGTGCCAGCCGTCAGCGGCTGGTGGATGGCTACACCTTC. Protein product: CASRQRLVDGYTF.

This clone was seen only a few times. Different DNA sequences within this sample yield the same CDR3. The rearrangement joins TRBV6-6 to TRBJ1-3, with D possibly TRBD1 on 5 matching bases. V lost 8 bases to trimming and J lost 0 bases, with 8 bases between them. CDR3 size: 13 residues. Germline CDR1 and CDR2: MNHNY and SVGAGI (reference sequence). Here the CDR3 reads CASRDSSGNTIYF. The CDR3 DNA follows: TGTGCCAGCCGTGACAGCTCTGGAAACACCATATATTTT.

This clone has more than one count but fewer than ten. The CDR3 here is CASSVALGLYNEQFF. CDR3 nucleotide sequence: TGTGCCAGCAGCGTAGCCCTTGGTCTCTACAATGAGCAGTTCTTC. The chain has TRBV9 and TRBJ2-1; no reliable D call. The germline V gene has CDR1 SGDLS and CDR2 YYNGEE. The CDR3 spans 15 residues. V was clipped by 0 bases and J by 3 bases, with 10 bases between them.

The chain employs TRBV30 and TRBJ2-7; no clear D. V gave up 1 base and J gave up 0 bases, with 13 bases separating them. The CDR3 contains 15 residues. Looked up from germline, CDR1 is GTSNPN and CDR2 is SVGIG (reference sequence). CDR3 nucleotide sequence: TGTGCCTGGAGTGCCCTGGACGGTAGCTCCTACGAGCAGTACTTC. It is translated as CAWSALDGSSYEQYF.

The chain joins TRBV18 to TRBJ1-5; D is undetermined. Germline CDR1 is KGHSH and CDR2 is LQKENI. The CDR3 totals 13 residues. The V end was cut by 1 base, the J end by 7 bases, with 8 bases between. In DNA, the CDR3 is TGTGCCAGCTCACCACAGACGGAACAGCCCCAGCATTTT. It encodes CASSPQTEQPQHF.

The chain employs TRBV6-5 and TRBJ2-7; no clear D. Trimming cost V 7 bases and J 2 bases, with 12 bases left between them. The CDR3 length is 13 residues. Germline V gene sequence: CDR1 MNHEY, CDR2 SVGAGI. CDR3 sequence (DNA): TGTGCCAGCATCGATAGCACCGCCTACGAGCAGTACTTC. Amino acid sequence: CASIDSTAYEQYF.

CDR3 DNA: TGTGCCAGCAGTTACCCAACGGGACGAGAAGGAGAGACCCAGTACTTC. Residues: CASSYPTGREGETQYF. The rearrangement joins TRBV6-5 to TRBJ2-5; D possibly uses TRBD1 or TRBD2 (5 bases each). This CDR3 is built from 16 residues. V dropped 2 bases and J dropped 4 bases, with 17 bases sitting between them. Germline CDR1 is MNHEY and CDR2 is SVGAGI.

This clone was seen more than once but under ten times. The chain recombines TRBV29-1 with TRBJ2-5, with 7 bases fitting TRBD1. Germline lookup yields CDR1 SQVTM and CDR2 ANQGSEA. CDR3 size: 13 residues. V dropped 7 bases and J dropped 2; count of bases not matched to a gene: 7. The CDR3 is CSADPQGQETQYF. CDR3 nucleotide sequence: TGCAGCGCCGATCCACAGGGGCAAGAGACCCAGTACTTC.

The V gene is TRBV27, the J gene TRBJ2-7, with a possible D match to TRBD2 (7 bases). Germline CDR1 reads MNHEY; CDR2 reads SMNVEV (reference sequence). Between the trimmed V and J ends, which lost 2 bases and 7 bases, there was a span of 21 bases. CDR3 length equals 16 residues. CDR3 amino acids: CASSLGGAGPLREQYF. CDR3 in DNA: TGTGCCAGCAGTTTAGGGGGGGCCGGCCCCCTTAGGGAGCAGTACTTC.

V usage is TRBV19 and J usage is TRBJ1-3, with a tentative D call TRBD1 (6 bases). This CDR3 has 15 residues. V shed 4 bases and J shed 0 bases, with 10 bases lying between them. Germline V CDR1 and CDR2: LNHDA, SQIVND (reference sequence). CDR3 sequence reads: CASSSTGSSGNTIYF. For the CDR3, the DNA is TGTGCCAGTAGTAGCACAGGGAGCTCTGGAAACACCATATATTTT.

The chain links TRBV28 to TRBJ1-4, with unresolved D. Trimming shortened V by 7 bases and J by 0 bases, and 12 bases separated the two germline ends. The germline gives CDR1 MDHEN, CDR2 SYDVKM. The CDR3 covers 15 residues. The CDR3 sequence: CASTPWAPTNEKLFF. The CDR3 bases are TGTGCCAGCACCCCTTGGGCCCCAACTAATGAAAAACTGTTTTTT.

The rearrangement uses TRBV25-1 and TRBJ1-1, with a weak D call TRBD1 (5 bases). Germline CDR1 reads MGHDK; CDR2 reads SYGVNS. V was cut by 10 bases and J by 5 bases, with 17 bases left in between. The CDR3 runs 13 residues. The CDR3 DNA reads TGTGCCACCACAGGACTCACCCAGACTGAAGCTTTCTTT. Residues: CATTGLTQTEAFF.

The J gene is TRBJ1-1, the V gene TRBV28; D remains unclear. V was clipped by 6 bases and J by 1 base, with 18 bases between them. This CDR3 has 16 amino acids. In germline, CDR1 is MDHEN, CDR2 SYDVKM. CDR3 protein: CASSQRGRTWNTEAFF. CDR3 in DNA: TGTGCCAGCAGCCAACGTGGGAGGACCTGGAACACTGAAGCTTTCTTT.